Given below is one TCR beta chain in context. The antigen it binds to is not known. There are no base qualities to consult, and no much larger clone falls within one base. Chronic pancreatitis pancreas tissue was obtained from patients undergoing total pancreatectomy with islet autotransplantation (TPIAT). Included chronic pancreatitis patients had no known history of diabetes. For TCRbeta sequencing, genomic DNA was pulled straight from bulk pancreas tissue, skipping any T cell sorting. At two US centers, pancreas tissues from patients and organ donors were collected on a consecutive basis. The data belong to a study of immune characteristics of hereditary and idiopathic chronic pancreatitis. With regard to the full study: Local immune cells and TCRbeta repertoires in the pancreas were profiled in this study for hereditary and idiopathic chronic pancreatitis, with control organ donor pancreases used for comparison. TCRbeta sequencing was performed on roughly five control pancreases, roughly seven hereditary chronic pancreatitis pancreases and about six idiopathic chronic pancreatitis pancreases. The gDNA-based approach was chosen because it involved minimal in vitro experimental manipulation of pancreas-infiltrating T cells.

The paper as a whole reports these results and caveats: Among 13 chronic pancreatitis patients, the number of productive TCR rearrangements showed a positive correlation with disease severity scores. Hereditary and idiopathic chronic pancreatitis differed in Vbeta-Jbeta gene family usage, including TRBV10, TRBV19, TRBV23 and TRBV5. Because patient tissue could be obtained only at the time of TPIAT, differences in disease duration may have affected the immune findings. Chronic pancreatitis caused by alcohol use was not included in the study. Significantly increased TCRbeta repertoire diversity and reduced clonality were observed in both chronic pancreatitis groups relative to controls.

The method behind the library was the immunoSEQ multiplex PCR assay. From pancreatic genomic DNA, the TCRbeta CDR3 region along with adjacent sequences was amplified and then sequenced. Per the authors' processing: Repertoire diversity was assessed as a mean normalized Shannon-Wiener index, together with productive clonality and counts of productive rearrangements. Control and chronic pancreatitis repertoire metrics were compared with the nonparametric Mann-Whitney U test. A clonotype counted as shared when its CDR3beta sequence had identical amino acid composition and length across subjects. Entries here come from immuneACCESS through TCRdb and include only in-frame sequences with V and J called. Some clones fail to appear in such tables; in the studies checked, an unresolved V gene covers under half of the shortfall, and the cause of the remainder is unknown. That table supplies the V and J calls and clone size; D and trimming were determined from the DNA. A total of 11,000 to 15,000 clones appear in this sample, less than 85% of them only once. 12% to 15% of the sample goes to the ten largest clones.

Measured from the cysteine to the phenylalanine, the CDR3 is 15 residues long. The sequence is cut down to CDR3 DNA, 45 bases in frame from base 1. Ends trimmed: V by 6 bases, J by 6 bases; bases unmatched to a gene: 6. The germline V gene (reference sequence) yields MNHEY for CDR1 and SMNVEV for CDR2. The rearranged segments are TRBV27 and TRBJ2-2, and 11 junction bases match TRBD2. Sample: pancreas tissue with hereditary chronic pancreatitis. The sequence came from a human donor with chronic pancreatitis. CDR3 loop: CASSMTSGIPGELFF. Read as DNA, the sequence is TGTGCCAGCAGCATGACTAGCGGGATTCCCGGGGAGCTGTTTTTT.